These 28 T cell receptor beta chains share one sample of origin, sequenced in a study of CD8 T cells in Susac syndrome. Random hexamers were used to reverse transcribe an amount of roughly 0.5 to 1 ug RNA. Each CDR3 protein gets one entry after TCRdb re-called the immunoSEQ multiplex PCR reads with MiXCR. Of approximately 170,000 distinct CDR3 sequences listed, around 95% are singletons. Source material: CD4+ T cells from PBMCs. Receptors were obtained from a human donor in good health.

The J gene is TRBJ2-1, the V gene TRBV20-1; a weak D match, TRBD2 (7 bases). CDR1 is DFQATT, CDR2 SNEGSKA, per germline (reference sequence). V lost 3 bases and J lost 5, with 14 bases in between. This CDR3 contains 14 residues. The CDR3 region has the DNA TGCAGTGCTAGGGGTCGGGGGGCCGACAATGAGCAGTTCTTC. It specifies CSARGRGADNEQFF.

V gene TRBV20-1 combines with J gene TRBJ1-5, with 8 bases identical to TRBD1. V was clipped by 6 bases and J by 0 bases; unmatched bases: 7. The germline V gene encodes CDR1 DFQATT and CDR2 SNEGSKA (reference sequence). The CDR3 has 15 amino acids. For the CDR3, the DNA is TGCAGTGCCCCGCCGACAGGGGCTAGCAATCAGCCCCAGCATTTT. Translation gives CSAPPTGASNQPQHF.

For this clonotype: The DNA is left out, because the CDR3 cannot be placed on it with certainty; the CDR3 is given as TCRdb lists it. J is TRBJ1-4 and V is TRBV5-4; the D call of TRBD1 is as the table states it, not checked on the DNA. Germline CDR1 and CDR2: SGHNT and YYREEE (reference sequence). The CDR3 extends over 14 residues, inclusive of both ends. CDR3 region: CASFRTGEMKNCFF.

The CDR3 nucleotides read TGTGCCAGCAGCTTATTTGCGGGACAGGGGTGGAATGAGCAGTTCTTC. Protein product: CASSLFAGQGWNEQFF. V gene TRBV7-9 combines with J gene TRBJ2-1; 10 bases agree with TRBD1. Germline V gene lookup returns CDR1 SEHNR and CDR2 FQNEAQ (reference sequence). V gave up 2 bases and J gave up 7 bases; unmatched junction bases: 8. The CDR3 contains 16 residues.

The chain couples TRBV18 to TRBJ1-3; 9 bases match TRBD1. The germline V gene has CDR1 KGHSH and CDR2 LQKENI. The CDR3 has 13 residues. Trimming removed 1 base from V and 8 bases from J; junction bases left unmatched: 0. CDR3 in DNA: TGTGCCAGCTCACCACGGACAGGGGACACCATATATTTT. It specifies CASSPRTGDTIYF.

The V gene is TRBV29-1, the J gene TRBJ1-5, with D hard to call. In germline, CDR1 is SQVTM, CDR2 ANQGSEA. The CDR3 spans 13 residues. Trimming removed 8 bases at V and 7 bases at J, with 18 bases between. In DNA form, the CDR3 reads TGCAGCATTCGGTTGGGTGGAGGGCAGCCCCAGCATTTT. Translating it yields CSIRLGGGQPQHF. Combining the CDR3 with reference TRBV29-1 and TRBJ1-5 gives the whole variable domain SAVISQKPSRDICQRGTSLTIQCQVDSQVTMMFWYRQQPGQSLTLIATANQGSEATYESGFVIDKFPISRPNLTFSTLTVSNMSPEDSSIYLCSIRLGGGQPQHFGDGTRLSIL.

The chain carries TRBV7-2 and TRBJ1-1; D possibly corresponds to TRBD1 (5 bases). This CDR3 comprises 13 residues. Trimming left V 7 bases short and J 1 base short, with 10 bases between. Germline V gene data show CDR1 as SGHTA and CDR2 as FQGNSA. CDR3 DNA: TGTGCCAGCAACCCTACAGGGAACACTGAAGCTTTCTTT. Protein sequence: CASNPTGNTEAFF. Based on the CDR3 plus reference TRBV7-2 and TRBJ1-1, the full variable domain is GAGVSQSPSNKVTEKGKDVELRCDPISGHTALYWYRQSLGQGLEFLIYFQGNSAPDKSGLPSDRFSAERTGGSVSTLTIQRTQQEDSAVYLCASNPTGNTEAFFGQGTRLTVV.

The genes are TRBV7-2 and TRBJ2-7, with 8 nucleotides matching TRBD2. The V gene's germline CDR1 is SGHTA and CDR2 FQGNSA. The CDR3 consists of 15 residues. The V gene end was trimmed by 5 bases and the J gene end by 5 bases; junction bases not matched to a gene: 11. In DNA, the CDR3 is TGTGCCAGCAGCCTTTTTCACACTAGCGGCGACGAGCAGTACTTC. Encoded protein: CASSLFHTSGDEQYF.

This chain links TRBV2 with TRBJ1-5; TRBD1 is a possible D gene (6 bases). Germline-derived CDR1 and CDR2 are SNHLY and FYNNEI. V was pared by 6 bases and J by 1 base, with 13 bases between. The CDR3 is 15 residues long. The CDR3 DNA reads TGTGCCAGCAGACTTGGACAGAGGAGCAATCAGCCCCAGCATTTT. The encoded protein is CASRLGQRSNQPQHF.

V is TRBV20-1 and J is TRBJ2-1; TRBD2 aligns across 10 bases. Germline V CDR1 and CDR2: DFQATT, SNEGSKA (reference sequence). CDR3 size: 15 residues. With 5 bases clipped from V and 8 bases from J, the junction kept 12 bases outside the gene matches. The CDR3 is CSAGKAGGPNDEQFF. The DNA of the CDR3 is TGCAGTGCTGGGAAAGCGGGGGGGCCGAACGATGAGCAGTTCTTC.

This chain connects TRBV6-5 to TRBJ2-2; tentative D call: TRBD2 (6 bases). Trimming removed 7 bases at V and 5 bases at J, with 14 bases between. The CDR3 loop spans 14 amino acids. Germline lookup yields CDR1 MNHEY and CDR2 SVGAGI. The CDR3 here is CASKYLGRTGELFF. The CDR3, as DNA: TGTGCCAGCAAGTATCTCGGGAGAACCGGGGAGCTGTTTTTT.

The V call is TRBV4-1, the J call TRBJ2-7; 9 positions match TRBD1. This CDR3 is 16 amino acids long. Trimming at V came to 4 bases and at J to 6 bases, leaving 13 bases not matched to a gene. Germline V gene sequence: CDR1 MGHRA, CDR2 YSYEKL. As DNA, the CDR3 is TGCGCCAGCAGCCGAGGCGGAGGGACAGGGATCGTCGAGCAGTACTTC. Protein sequence: CASSRGGGTGIVEQYF.

J is TRBJ1-2 and V is TRBV19; D uncertain. This CDR3 is 15 amino acids long. CDR1 LNHDA and CDR2 SQIVND come from the germline V gene (reference sequence). V was cut by 1 base and J by 7 bases, with 16 bases left in between. This chain's CDR3 is CASSIAAAGSLGYTF. The CDR3, as DNA: TGTGCCAGTAGTATAGCGGCAGCCGGATCCCTTGGCTACACCTTC.

This sequence joins TRBV29-1 and TRBJ2-1; TRBD1 aligns across 7 bases. Germline V lookup: CDR1 SQVTM, CDR2 ANQGSEA. Germline trimming cut 4 bases from V and 6 bases from J; bases unmatched to any gene: 3. The CDR3 spans 12 residues. The CDR3 nucleotides read TGCAGCGTTGGGCCAGGGGGCAATGAGCAGTTCTTC. Translated, it gives CSVGPGGNEQFF.

This clonotype was observed once. The chain recombines TRBV29-1 with TRBJ2-2; D remains ambiguous. Germline assignment: CDR1 SQVTM and CDR2 ANQGSEA. This CDR3 contains 13 residues. V was trimmed by 3 bases and J by 3 bases, leaving 8 bases between them. CDR3 in amino acids: CSVDPQYTGELFF. The CDR3 DNA is TGCAGCGTTGATCCCCAGTACACCGGGGAGCTGTTTTTT.

In this sample, this clonotype turned up once. The V gene is TRBV11-2, the J gene TRBJ1-4, with D perhaps matching TRBD1 (6 bases). Looked up from germline, CDR1 is SGHAT and CDR2 is FQNNGV. The ends were cut back, 5 bases at V and 8 bases at J, with 15 bases in the middle. CDR3 length equals 14 residues. The CDR3 spells CASSPGQQREKLFF. As DNA, the CDR3 is TGTGCCAGCAGCCCAGGACAGCAGAGGGAAAAACTGTTTTTT.

V gene TRBV2 combines with J gene TRBJ1-2, with D maybe TRBD1 (5 bases). From germline, CDR1 is SNHLY and CDR2 FYNNEI. V was clipped by 2 bases and J by 8 bases, with 12 bases between them. The CDR3 covers 13 residues. CDR3 amino acids: CASSERAGRGYTF. The CDR3 coding sequence is TGTGCCAGCAGTGAACGGGCAGGGCGCGGCTACACCTTC.

The chain is built from TRBV15 and TRBJ2-1, with 8 positions matching TRBD2. Unmatched junction bases numbered 11, after V lost 5 bases and J lost 8 bases. The CDR3 length is 15 residues. Germline V lookup: CDR1 LNHNV, CDR2 YYDKDF (reference sequence). For the CDR3, the DNA is TGTGCCACCAGCTCCCGGTCGGGGGGGAGGGATGAGCAGTTCTTC. Its translation: CATSSRSGGRDEQFF.

The V gene is TRBV21-1, the J gene TRBJ2-7; no check of the table's D call, TRBD2, against the DNA was made. TRBV21-1 is a pseudogene. This CDR3 comprises 19 residues. Here the CDR3 DNA reads TGTGCCAGCAGCAAAGAGGCTAGCGGGGGGGCTAATCTATCCTACGAGCAGTACTTC. Protein product: CASSKEASGGANLSYEQYF.

This rearrangement joins TRBV7-9 to TRBJ2-1; weak D call: TRBD1 (5 bases). Trimming took off 2 bases at V and 6 bases at J, with 14 bases between the two ends. The CDR3 has 15 amino acids. Germline CDR1 reads SEHNR; CDR2 reads FQNEAQ (reference sequence). The CDR3 here is CASSLRRRGTNEQFF. CDR3 DNA sequence: TGTGCCAGCAGCTTAAGGCGAAGGGGTACCAATGAGCAGTTCTTC. Full variable domain (outside the CDR3, taken from reference TRBV7-9 and TRBJ2-1): DTGVSQNPRHKITKRGQNVTFRCDPISEHNRLYWYRQTLGQGPEFLTYFQNEAQLEKSRLLSDRFSAERPKGSFSTLEIQRTEQGDSAMYLCASSLRRRGTNEQFFGPGTRLTVL.

This sequence joins TRBV20-1 and TRBJ2-5, with TRBD1 matching 8 bases. The CDR3 length is 15 residues. Germline-derived CDR1 and CDR2 are DFQATT and SNEGSKA (reference sequence). The V gene end was trimmed by 1 base and the J gene end by 5 bases; junction bases not matched to a gene: 9. The CDR3 DNA reads as TGCAGTGCTAGAGGCCCAGGGGGCATTGCGGAGACCCAGTACTTC. Amino acid sequence: CSARGPGGIAETQYF.

CDR3 loop: CASSPTRPGETQYF. The CDR3, as DNA: TGTGCCAGCAGCCCGACTCGCCCGGGGGAGACCCAGTACTTC. The chain joins TRBV7-7 to TRBJ2-5; a possible D gene is TRBD2 (5 bases). The CDR3 has 14 residues. V was pared by 5 bases and J by 5 bases, with 15 bases between. Germline V gene sequence: CDR1 SSHAT, CDR2 FNYEAQ (reference sequence).

The chain combines TRBV5-1 with TRBJ2-3, with TRBD2 identical over 12 bases. CDR1 is SGHRS and CDR2 is YFSETQ in the germline V gene. Trimming at V came to 4 bases and at J to 2 bases, leaving 5 bases not matched to a gene. CDR3 length: 16 amino acids. CDR3 coding DNA: TGCGCCAGCAGCACTGGACTAGCGGGATCCACAGATACGCAGTATTTT. The encoded protein is CASSTGLAGSTDTQYF.

The chain recombines TRBV7-2 with TRBJ2-5; no clear D. V was shortened by 7 bases and J by 0 bases, with 9 bases between the two germline ends. The CDR3 runs 13 residues. Germline CDR1 and CDR2: SGHTA and FQGNSA. As DNA, the CDR3 is TGTGCCAGCACCATCAGGCACCAAGAGACCCAGTACTTC. Translating gives CASTIRHQETQYF.

The rearrangement joins TRBV18 to TRBJ2-5; no clear D. The CDR3 length is 16 residues. V shed 1 base and J shed 5 bases, with 17 bases lying between them. The germline V gene has CDR1 KGHSH and CDR2 LQKENI. The CDR3 here is CASSPREQSLLETQYF. DNA of the CDR3: TGTGCCAGCTCACCACGGGAACAAAGCCTGCTTGAGACCCAGTACTTC.

This chain uses TRBV19 with TRBJ2-2; 9 bases map to TRBD1. CDR3 length equals 16 residues. V shed 6 bases and J 3 bases; nucleotides not matched to a gene: 8. The germline V gene has CDR1 LNHDA and CDR2 SQIVND (reference sequence). The CDR3 region is CASSPLGTGHTGELFF. Written as DNA, the CDR3 is TGTGCCAGTAGCCCCTTGGGGACAGGGCACACCGGGGAGCTGTTTTTT.

This clonotype was seen once. This sequence joins TRBV7-2 and TRBJ2-1; D call uncertain. Germline CDR1 reads SGHTA; CDR2 reads FQGNSA. Trimming took off 2 bases at V and 6 bases at J, with 14 bases between the two ends. The CDR3 length is 15 residues. CDR3 sequence: CASSLRIGLGNEQFF. DNA for the CDR3: TGTGCCAGCAGCTTAAGGATAGGCTTAGGCAATGAGCAGTTCTTC. The full variable domain, rest sourced from reference TRBV7-2 and TRBJ2-1, is GAGVSQSPSNKVTEKGKDVELRCDPISGHTALYWYRQSLGQGLEFLIYFQGNSAPDKSGLPSDRFSAERTGGSVSTLTIQRTQQEDSAVYLCASSLRIGLGNEQFFGPGTRLTVL.

The rearrangement links TRBV2 to TRBJ2-7; D perhaps matches TRBD1 (7 bases). Germline assignment: CDR1 SNHLY and CDR2 FYNNEI. The CDR3 contains 17 residues. V gave up 2 bases and J gave up 2 bases, with 19 bases separating them. In DNA, the CDR3 is TGTGCCAGCAGTGAAAGAAGGGGGCGGGGCAGGGCCTACGAGCAGTACTTC. Translating gives CASSERRGRGRAYEQYF.